These T cell receptor beta chains were read from a single sample in a study of T-cell reconstitution after alpha-beta-depleted transplantation in children. In TCRdb, the PCR reads were re-called with MiXCR into one record per CDR3 protein. The table records 200,000 to 250,000 distinct CDR3 sequences, under 13% of them present only once. The starting material was PBMCs, obtained before TCRalphabeta/CD19-depleted stem cell transplant. Receptors originate from a child younger than two with acute myeloid leukemia, due to receive a stem cell transplant. Each CDR3 is given with its conserved first and last residue. D genes are given only for firm matches. The size entry is marked missing in some rows and otherwise reads once, few, many or a size class.

>11|TRBJ2-1|many|TRBV11-3|.
CASSLRDEQFF
TGTGCCAGCAGCTTGAGGGATGAGCAGTTCTTC
>15|TRBJ2-1|many|TRBV12-3/TRBV12-4|TRBD2
CASSYGTSGNNEQFF
TGTGCCAGCAGTTATGGGACTAGCGGTAACAATGAGCAGTTCTTC
>14|TRBJ1-2|many|TRBV12-3/TRBV12-4|TRBD1
CASTRTGDSYGYTF
TGTGCCAGCACCAGGACAGGCGATAGCTATGGCTACACCTTC
>12|TRBJ2-5|many|TRBV5-5|.
CASSPLEETQYF
TGTGCCAGCAGCCCCTTAGAAGAGACCCAGTACTTC
>15|TRBJ2-2|many|TRBV5-1|.
CASSLGLAYTGELFF
TGCGCCAGCAGCTTGGGGCTAGCCTACACCGGGGAGCTGTTTTTT
>15|TRBJ2-7|many|TRBV5-1|.
CASSPAGTRGYEQYF
TGCGCCAGCAGCCCGGCCGGGACACGTGGATACGAGCAGTACTTC
>16|TRBJ1-2|many|TRBV12-3/TRBV12-4|.
CASSPAHRAPNYGYTF
TGTGCCAGCAGTCCAGCTCACAGGGCTCCCAACTATGGCTACACCTTC
>12|TRBJ2-5|.|TRBV12-3/TRBV12-4|.
CASCRVQETQYF
TGTGCCAGCTGCCGCGTTCAAGAGACCCAGTACTTC
>11|TRBJ2-7|few|TRBV30|.
CAWSQRDEQYF
TGTGCCTGGAGTCAAAGGGACGAGCAGTACTTC
>15|TRBJ2-7|many|TRBV7-2|.
CASSLGGVFYYEQYF
TGTGCCAGCAGCTTAGGAGGGGTATTTTACTACGAGCAGTACTTC
>15|TRBJ2-1|many|TRBV28|TRBD1
CASSLRDSLNNEQFF
TGTGCCAGCAGTTTACGGGACAGCTTAAACAATGAGCAGTTCTTC
>15|TRBJ1-4|many|TRBV4-1|.
CASSPENNQRGKLFF
TGCGCCAGCAGCCCAGAAAATAACCAACGTGGAAAACTGTTTTTT